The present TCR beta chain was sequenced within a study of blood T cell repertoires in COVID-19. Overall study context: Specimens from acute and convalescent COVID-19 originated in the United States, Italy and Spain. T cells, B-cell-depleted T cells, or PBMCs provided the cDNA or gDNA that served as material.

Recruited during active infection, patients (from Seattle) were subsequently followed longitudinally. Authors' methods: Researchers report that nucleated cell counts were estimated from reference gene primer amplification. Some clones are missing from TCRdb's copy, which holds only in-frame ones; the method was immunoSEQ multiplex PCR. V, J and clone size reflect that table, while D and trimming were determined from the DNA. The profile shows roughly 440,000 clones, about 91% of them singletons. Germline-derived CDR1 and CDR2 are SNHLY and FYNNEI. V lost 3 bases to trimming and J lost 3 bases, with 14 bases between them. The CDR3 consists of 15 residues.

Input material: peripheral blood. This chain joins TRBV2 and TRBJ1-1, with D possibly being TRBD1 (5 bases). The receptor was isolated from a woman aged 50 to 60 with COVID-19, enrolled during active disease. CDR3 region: CASSEWGVGDTEAFF. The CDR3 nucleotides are TGTGCCAGCAGTGAGTGGGGGGTGGGTGACACTGAAGCTTTCTTT.